This T cell receptor beta chain appears in the sequencing data of a study of chemoradiotherapy in HPV16-positive cancers. In the study overall: Candidate HPV-specific clones and shared TCR motifs came from a couple of HPV16-positive patients. Broader study findings: Candidate HPV-specific clones and E7-related TCR motifs grew in tumor during treatment. Functional assays defining HPV-specific T cells used only a couple of HPV16-positive patients. Better recurrence-free survival went with HPV-responsive T-cell expansion in HPV16-positive patients.

Concerning this clone itself: The antigen is undetermined.

Data came from immunoSEQ multiplex PCR; TCRdb stores just in-frame clones and leaves some out. The sample includes about 68,000 clones, 85% to 90% of them seen just once. V lost 6 bases to trimming and J lost 5 bases, with 14 bases between them. This CDR3 is built from 15 residues. From germline, CDR1 is MNHNY and CDR2 SVGAGI (reference sequence). The sequence came from a human donor with HPV-associated anogenital cancer. The sample here was blood, taken from a patient who underwent chemoradiotherapy. The V and J genes are TRBV6-6 and TRBJ1-6; no firm D call. CDR3 sequence: CASRVLAGDNSPLHF. The CDR3 DNA is TGTGCCAGCAGGGTCCTAGCGGGAGATAATTCACCCCTCCACTTT.